The 19 T cell receptor beta chains in this list originate from one sample, sequenced in a study of OX40 agonist ivuxolimab in advanced cancers. Using immunoSEQ multiplex PCR, the repertoire was profiled, and TCRdb retains in-frame clones only, with some absent. The sample holds 9,000 to 13,000 clones, 70% to 85% seen once. The source material was CD4+ or CD8+ T cells sorted from blood, sampled in a trial of the OX40 agonist ivuxolimab. These receptors all stem from an adult with an advanced solid tumor such as melanoma, head and neck, liver or kidney cancer.

The rearrangement links TRBV6-1 to TRBJ2-7; D unresolved. The CDR3 has 12 residues. Germline CDR1 and CDR2: MNHNS and SASEGT. V was cut by 0 bases and J by 4 bases, with 4 bases left in between. DNA for the CDR3: TGTGCCAGCAGTGAAGCATCGTACGAGCAGTACTTC. Protein: CASSEASYEQYF.

The rearrangement uses TRBV11-2 and TRBJ2-4; 9 nucleotides line up with TRBD2. V trimming: 1 base; J trimming: 13 bases; junction bases outside the gene matches: 5. The germline V gene has CDR1 SGHAT and CDR2 FQNNGV. The length of the CDR3 is 13 residues. The CDR3 loop reads CASSLGLAGEQYF. CDR3 sequence (DNA): TGTGCCAGCAGCTTAGGCTTAGCGGGAGAGCAGTACTTC.

The chain employs TRBV19 and TRBJ2-3; 9 nucleotides agree with TRBD1. In germline, CDR1 is LNHDA, CDR2 SQIVND (reference sequence). Trimming removed 1 base from V and 4 bases from J; junction bases left unmatched: 0. CDR3 length: 14 residues. For the CDR3, the DNA is TGTGCCAGTAGTATAGGACAGGGGGCAGATACGCAGTATTTT. Translating gives CASSIGQGADTQYF.

V usage is TRBV5-1 and J usage is TRBJ2-1, with 10 bases matching TRBD2. The ends lost 7 bases at V and 3 bases at J; junction bases unmatched: 4. This CDR3 region has 14 residues. The germline CDR1 and CDR2 sequences are SGHRS and YFSETQ. The CDR3 DNA reads TGCGCCAGCCGGGGACTAGCGTACTACAATGAGCAGTTCTTC. Translation gives CASRGLAYYNEQFF. Full variable domain (rest looked up from reference TRBV5-1 and TRBJ2-1): KAGVTQTPRYLIKTRGQQVTLSCSPISGHRSVSWYQQTPGQGLQFLFEYFSETQRNKGNFPGRFSGRQFSNSRSEMNVSTLELGDSALYLCASRGLAYYNEQFFGPGTRLTVL.

This chain joins TRBV4-3 and TRBJ2-5; D may be TRBD2 (6 bases). The J call may be faulty, since TRBJ2-7 better matches the DNA end. This CDR3 is 15 amino acids long. The germline V gene has CDR1 LGHNA and CDR2 YSLEER. CDR3 loop: CASSQGPGTVYEQYF. In nucleotides, the CDR3 is TGCGCCAGCAGCCAAGGGCCCGGGACTGTCTACGAGCAGTACTTC.

The CDR3 coding sequence is TGCGCCAGCAGCCGGGGGGCGGGGGGCACAGATACGCAGTATTTT. Translating it yields CASSRGAGGTDTQYF. The chain has TRBV4-3 and TRBJ2-3; perhaps TRBD2 as D (7 bases). Trimming took off 4 bases at V and 1 base at J, with 12 bases between the two ends. The length of the CDR3 is 15 residues. The germline V gene has CDR1 LGHNA and CDR2 YSLEER.

In its sample, this clone was seen once. V gene TRBV18 combines with J gene TRBJ2-5, with TRBD2 matching over 8 bases. The V and J ends lost 4 bases and 9 bases, in that order; junction bases with no gene match: 16. Germline V gives CDR1 KGHSH, CDR2 LQKENI. The CDR3 loop spans 16 amino acids. The CDR3 reads CASSLDLASGFVAQYF. In DNA form, the CDR3 reads TGTGCCAGCTCACTCGATCTCGCTAGCGGGTTTGTGGCCCAGTACTTC.

This chain connects TRBV28 to TRBJ2-1; 9 bases fit TRBD2. The J segment lost 5 bases and the V segment lost 3 bases, leaving 8 bases of the junction unmatched. CDR3 length: 16 residues. Germline CDR1 reads MDHEN; CDR2 reads SYDVKM. CDR3 bases: TGTGCCAGCAGTTTTCTCGGCGGGAGGGATCACAATGAGCAGTTCTTC. Translating it yields CASSFLGGRDHNEQFF.

This clone was seen more than once but under ten times. The chain uses TRBV4-1 and TRBJ1-3; D is unresolved. Trimming took 4 bases from V and 3 from J, leaving 10 bases between them. The CDR3 totals 14 residues. Per germline, CDR1 MGHRA and CDR2 YSYEKL. The CDR3 nucleotides read TGCGCCAGCAGCCGAATAACTGGTGGAAACACCATATATTTT. This translates into CASSRITGGNTIYF.

This rearrangement joins TRBV7-2 to TRBJ1-1, with 9 bases matching TRBD1. The V gene end was trimmed by 4 bases and the J gene end by 5 bases; junction bases not matched to a gene: 5. Germline CDR1 reads SGHTA; CDR2 reads FQGNSA. The CDR3 loop spans 14 amino acids. CDR3 bases: TGTGCCAGCAGCTATGGGACAGGGTTGACTGAAGCTTTCTTT. Amino acid sequence: CASSYGTGLTEAFF.

The chain recombines TRBV7-9 with TRBJ2-1; 10 nucleotides agree with TRBD2. The CDR3 has 14 residues. V was clipped by 5 bases and J by 6 bases; unmatched bases: 4. The germline V gene encodes CDR1 SEHNR and CDR2 FQNEAQ (reference sequence). The CDR3 DNA sequence: TGTGCCAGCAGCAACCCTAGCGGGGGCAATGAGCAGTTCTTC. Its translation is CASSNPSGGNEQFF. Supplemented by reference TRBV7-9 and TRBJ2-1, the full variable domain reads DTGVSQNPRHKITKRGQNVTFRCDPISEHNRLYWYRQTLGQGPEFLTYFQNEAQLEKSRLLSDRFSAERPKGSFSTLEIQRTEQGDSAMYLCASSNPSGGNEQFFGPGTRLTVL.

V usage is TRBV4-3 and J usage is TRBJ2-1, with 12 bases identical to TRBD2. Unmatched junction bases numbered 7, after V lost 0 bases and J lost 7 bases. Germline loops: CDR1 LGHNA, CDR2 YSLEER. The CDR3 extends over 17 amino acids. CDR3 DNA sequence: TGCGCCAGCAGCCAAGATGAGACTAGCGGGAGATTGAATGAGCAGTTCTTC. The encoded protein is CASSQDETSGRLNEQFF.

This clone has only a few counts. The gene calls are TRBV4-2 and TRBJ2-1, with 7 bases that match TRBD2. The CDR3 is made up of 15 amino acids. Looked up from germline, CDR1 is LGHNA and CDR2 is YNFKEQ. J gave up 4 bases and V 6 bases, and 9 bases lay outside the gene matches. For the CDR3, the DNA is TGTGCCAGCAGTCAAACGACTAGCCCTTACAATGAGCAGTTCTTC. Translated: CASSQTTSPYNEQFF.

This clone has only a few counts. V usage is TRBV9 and J usage is TRBJ2-1; D is undetermined. CDR3 length: 12 amino acids. The germline V gene encodes CDR1 SGDLS and CDR2 YYNGEE. Deletions cut 0 bases from V and 4 bases from J, with 2 bases between. DNA of the CDR3: TGTGCCAGCAGCGTAGGATACAATGAGCAGTTCTTC. Amino acid sequence: CASSVGYNEQFF.

V and J are TRBV9 and TRBJ1-3; D is uncertain. The CDR3 runs 15 residues. V was cut by 0 bases and J by 0 bases, with 7 bases left in between. Germline CDR1 reads SGDLS; CDR2 reads YYNGEE. The CDR3 sequence is CASSVARSSGNTIYF. The CDR3 DNA sequence: TGTGCCAGCAGCGTAGCCAGGAGCTCTGGAAACACCATATATTTT.

CDR3 coding DNA: TGTGCTAGTGTCTTAGCGGGAGGCACTTCCTACAATGAGCAGTTCTTC. As protein: CASVLAGGTSYNEQFF. The chain is built from TRBV12-5 and TRBJ2-1; 10 bases line up with TRBD2. In germline, CDR1 is LGHNT, CDR2 FRNRAP. The V and J ends lost 7 bases and 1 base, in that order; junction bases with no gene match: 7. The CDR3 contains 16 residues.

This chain uses TRBV19 with TRBJ2-7; maybe TRBD2 (6 bases). Germline CDR1 and CDR2: LNHDA and SQIVND (reference sequence). V dropped 1 base and J dropped 3 bases, with 7 bases sitting between them. CDR3 length: 13 residues. The CDR3 is CASSIGAGYEQYF. The DNA for the CDR3 is TGTGCCAGTAGTATAGGAGCGGGCTACGAGCAGTACTTC.

The chain is built from TRBV5-6 and TRBJ1-5; TRBD1 matches 9 bases. J lost 6 bases, V lost 4 bases, and 8 bases had no gene match. The germline V gene encodes CDR1 SGHDT and CDR2 YYEEEE. The CDR3 length is 15 residues. The CDR3 DNA is TGTGCCAGCAGCGGGGGACAGGGCTCACCTCAGCCCCAGCATTTT. Its translation is CASSGGQGSPQPQHF.

This sequence joins TRBV4-3 and TRBJ2-7, with 7 bases fitting TRBD2. The germline V gene encodes CDR1 LGHNA and CDR2 YSLEER. V gave up 1 base and J gave up 5 bases; unmatched junction bases: 5. CDR3 size: 14 residues. In DNA, the CDR3 is TGCGCCAGCAGCCAAGGAGGCGGGAGCGACGAGCAGTACTTC. This sequence encodes CASSQGGGSDEQYF.